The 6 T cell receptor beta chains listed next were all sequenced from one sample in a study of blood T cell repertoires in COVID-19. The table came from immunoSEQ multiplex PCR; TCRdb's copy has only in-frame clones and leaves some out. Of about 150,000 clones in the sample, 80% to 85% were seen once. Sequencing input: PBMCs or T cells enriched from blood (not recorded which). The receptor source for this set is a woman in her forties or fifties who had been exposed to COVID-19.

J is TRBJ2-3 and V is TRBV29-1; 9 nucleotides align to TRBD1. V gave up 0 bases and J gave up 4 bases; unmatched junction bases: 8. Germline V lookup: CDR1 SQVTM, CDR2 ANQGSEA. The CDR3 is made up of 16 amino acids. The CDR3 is CSVEDWVGQGSDTQYF. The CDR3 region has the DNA TGCAGCGTTGAAGATTGGGTGGGACAGGGCTCAGATACGCAGTATTTT.

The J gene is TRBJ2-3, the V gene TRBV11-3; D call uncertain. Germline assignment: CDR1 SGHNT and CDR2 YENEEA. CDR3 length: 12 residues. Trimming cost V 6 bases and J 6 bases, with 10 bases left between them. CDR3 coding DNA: TGTGCCAGCAGTTTACGCGATGATACGCAGTATTTT. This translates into CASSLRDDTQYF.

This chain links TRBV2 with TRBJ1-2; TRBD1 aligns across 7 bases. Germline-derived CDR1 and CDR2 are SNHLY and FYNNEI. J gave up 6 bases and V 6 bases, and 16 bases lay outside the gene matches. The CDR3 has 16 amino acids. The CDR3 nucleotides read TGTGCCAGCAGCGAATTCGGACAGGCGCTTTCGGATGGCTACACCTTC. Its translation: CASSEFGQALSDGYTF.

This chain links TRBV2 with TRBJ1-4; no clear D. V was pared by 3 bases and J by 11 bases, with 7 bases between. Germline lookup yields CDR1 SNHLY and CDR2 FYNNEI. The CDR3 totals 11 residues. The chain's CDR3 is CASSDNFKLFF. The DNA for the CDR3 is TGTGCCAGCAGTGATAATTTTAAACTGTTTTTT.

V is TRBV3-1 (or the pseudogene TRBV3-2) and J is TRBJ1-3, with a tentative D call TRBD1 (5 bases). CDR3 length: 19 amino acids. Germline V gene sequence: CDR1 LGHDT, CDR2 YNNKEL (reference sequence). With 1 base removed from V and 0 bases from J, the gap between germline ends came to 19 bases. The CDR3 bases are TGTGCCAGCAGCCAAGGTAACAGGAGATTGACCACCTCTGGAAACACCATATATTTT. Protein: CASSQGNRRLTTSGNTIYF.

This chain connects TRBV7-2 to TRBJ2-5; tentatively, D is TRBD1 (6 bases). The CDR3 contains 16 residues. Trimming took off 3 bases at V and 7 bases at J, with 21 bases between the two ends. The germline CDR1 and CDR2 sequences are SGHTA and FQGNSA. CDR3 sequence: CASSFFPTGYSGTQYF. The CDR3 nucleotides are TGTGCCAGCAGCTTTTTTCCCACAGGGTACTCTGGGACCCAGTACTTC.